These T cell receptor beta chains were read from a single sample in a study of cytomegalovirus exposure and HLA in healthy donors. Clones were read by immunoSEQ multiplex PCR, and TCRdb kept only the in-frame ones, dropping some. This sample lists 200,000 to 250,000 clones; its ten largest clones have around 0.95%. Input material: PBMCs. These receptors all come from a woman younger than 45 in good health and CMV-seropositive. Each CDR3 is given with its conserved first and last residue. Fields, in order: D gene, J gene, V gene, CDR3 DNA, CDR3 protein. The D gene is left open where the match is weak.

D gene: TRBD1; J gene: TRBJ2-7; V gene: TRBV19; CDR3 DNA: TGTGCCAGTAGTAAAGGGGGCACCCCTTTAGGGGAGCAGTACTTC; CDR3 protein: CASSKGGTPLGEQYF
D gene: TRBD1; J gene: TRBJ2-7; V gene: TRBV19; CDR3 DNA: TGTGCCAGTAGTTGGGACAGGGGTTTTTCCTACGAGCAGTACTTC; CDR3 protein: CASSWDRGFSYEQYF
D gene: TRBD1; J gene: TRBJ1-2; V gene: TRBV5-6; CDR3 DNA: TGTGCCAGCAGCCTACCCGGACAGGGGAGGGGTGGCTACACCTTC; CDR3 protein: CASSLPGQGRGGYTF
D gene: .; J gene: TRBJ1-2; V gene: TRBV25-1; CDR3 DNA: TGTGCCAGCAGCCCCAAGGAGGGCGCTGAGGGGGGCTACACCTTC; CDR3 protein: CASSPKEGAEGGYTF
D gene: .; J gene: TRBJ1-1; V gene: TRBV19; CDR3 DNA: TGTGCCAGTAGGGTGCCCCGGGGAAACACTGAAGCTTTCTTT; CDR3 protein: CASRVPRGNTEAFF
D gene: TRBD1; J gene: TRBJ1-2; V gene: TRBV2; CDR3 DNA: TGTGCCAGTATTAGGGACAGACTTGCTAACTATGGCTACACCTTC; CDR3 protein: CASIRDRLANYGYTF
D gene: TRBD1; J gene: TRBJ1-1; V gene: TRBV27; CDR3 DNA: TGTGCCAGCAGTTTATCCGGAGACAGGGGGGGGTACACTGAAGCTTTCTTT; CDR3 protein: CASSLSGDRGGYTEAFF
D gene: TRBD1; J gene: TRBJ2-1; V gene: TRBV5-1; CDR3 DNA: TGCGCCAGCAGCCCTGACACGGACAGGAGTTACAATGAGCAGTTCTTC; CDR3 protein: CASSPDTDRSYNEQFF
D gene: .; J gene: TRBJ1-1; V gene: TRBV25-1; CDR3 DNA: TGTGCCAGCAGTGAATTAGGGGGGGCTGAAGCTTTCTTT; CDR3 protein: CASSELGGAEAFF
D gene: TRBD1; J gene: TRBJ2-5; V gene: TRBV9; CDR3 DNA: TGTGCCAGCAGCACGGGACAGAGTGGCCAAGAGACCCAGTACTTC; CDR3 protein: CASSTGQSGQETQYF
D gene: TRBD2; J gene: TRBJ2-1; V gene: TRBV4-3; CDR3 DNA: TGCGCCAGCAGCCATCCGGGACTAGCGGGAGGAAGCTCCTACAATGAGCAGTTCTTC; CDR3 protein: CASSHPGLAGGSSYNEQFF
D gene: .; J gene: TRBJ2-1; V gene: TRBV30; CDR3 DNA: TGTGCCTGGAGACTAGATTACAATGAGCAGTTCTTC; CDR3 protein: CAWRLDYNEQFF
D gene: .; J gene: TRBJ1-5; V gene: TRBV6-1; CDR3 DNA: TGTGCCAGCAGTGAACCGGGGAAGTCAAAGCAGCCCCAACATTTT; CDR3 protein: CASSEPGKSKQPQHF
D gene: .; J gene: TRBJ2-1; V gene: TRBV28; CDR3 DNA: TGTGCCAGCAGTGCCCTTGTGAATGAGCGGTTCTTC; CDR3 protein: CASSALVNERFF
D gene: TRBD2; J gene: TRBJ2-7; V gene: TRBV6-5; CDR3 DNA: TGTGCCAGCCCCTATTTTGGGACTAGCCGCTACGAGCAGTACTTC; CDR3 protein: CASPYFGTSRYEQYF
D gene: .; J gene: TRBJ1-5; V gene: TRBV2; CDR3 DNA: TGTGCCACAACTTCGACGGGGGAAGATCAGCCCCAGCATTTT; CDR3 protein: CATTSTGEDQPQHF
D gene: .; J gene: TRBJ2-2; V gene: TRBV5-4; CDR3 DNA: TGTGCCAGCAGGTCGGGTGGAAACACCGGGGAGCTGTTTTTT; CDR3 protein: CASRSGGNTGELFF
D gene: TRBD2; J gene: TRBJ2-1; V gene: TRBV5-6; CDR3 DNA: TGTGCCAGCAGCTTGGCCGGGACTAGTACCTACAATGAGCAGTTCTTC; CDR3 protein: CASSLAGTSTYNEQFF
D gene: TRBD1; J gene: TRBJ2-7; V gene: TRBV2; CDR3 DNA: TGTGCCAGCAGTGTTCCGGGACAGGGCTCTTTCAACGAGCAGTACTTC; CDR3 protein: CASSVPGQGSFNEQYF
D gene: TRBD2; J gene: TRBJ2-1; V gene: TRBV2; CDR3 DNA: TGTGCCAGCAGTGGGCCTCCACTAGCGGGGGGGCCAGATGAGCAGTTCTTC; CDR3 protein: CASSGPPLAGGPDEQFF
D gene: .; J gene: TRBJ1-5; V gene: TRBV6-5; CDR3 DNA: TGTGCCAGCCGGGTAGGCAATCAGCCCCAGCATTTT; CDR3 protein: CASRVGNQPQHF
D gene: TRBD1; J gene: TRBJ2-7; V gene: TRBV4-3; CDR3 DNA: TGCGCCAGCAGCCAAGATTTAGGTAGGGACAGATCCTACGAGCAGTACTTC; CDR3 protein: CASSQDLGRDRSYEQYF
D gene: .; J gene: TRBJ2-7; V gene: TRBV7-6; CDR3 DNA: TGTGCCAGCAGCCCCGGGACTTCCACCCGCGAGCAGTACTTC; CDR3 protein: CASSPGTSTREQYF